This entry lists 17 T cell receptor beta chains sequenced from one sample in a study of control samples from healthy donors and cancer patients. Sequenced by immunoSEQ multiplex PCR; TCRdb stores in-frame clones only, minus some. The sample consists of tens of thousands of clones, over 75% of them appearing once. Sequenced: PBMCs. Source of these receptors: a woman aged 55 to 70 with lung cancer.

The rearrangement links TRBV7-3 to TRBJ1-1; 10 nucleotides line up with TRBD1. The CDR3 totals 15 residues. Per germline, CDR1 SGHTA and CDR2 FQGTGA. V lost 5 bases, J lost 5 bases, and 8 bases stayed unmatched. This CDR3 reads CASSPRPGQGTEAFF. CDR3 nucleotides: TGTGCCAGCAGCCCTCGACCGGGACAGGGGACTGAAGCTTTCTTT.

This clone came up once. V usage is TRBV30 and J usage is TRBJ1-6; D gene unclear. This CDR3 is 13 amino acids long. V was trimmed by 0 bases and J by 7 bases, leaving 7 bases between them. Germline CDR1 is GTSNPN and CDR2 is SVGIG (reference sequence). CDR3 loop: CAWSVGSNSPLHF. The CDR3 DNA is TGTGCCTGGAGTGTAGGATCGAATTCACCCCTCCACTTT.

The chain joins TRBV3-1 (or the pseudogene TRBV3-2) to TRBJ2-1; 11 positions agree with TRBD1. Per the germline V gene, CDR1 is LGHDT and CDR2 is YNNKEL (reference sequence). The CDR3 runs to 17 residues. The J segment lost 6 bases and the V segment lost 1 base, leaving 8 bases of the junction unmatched. This chain's CDR3 is CASSQVGGQGVSNEQFF. DNA for the CDR3: TGTGCCAGCAGCCAAGTGGGGGGACAGGGGGTATCCAATGAGCAGTTCTTC.

This chain joins TRBV30 and TRBJ1-3; D might be TRBD1 (5 bases). Trimming stripped 2 bases from V and 3 bases from J, with 17 bases between. The CDR3 is made up of 16 amino acids. Looked up from germline, CDR1 is GTSNPN and CDR2 is SVGIG (reference sequence). The CDR3 DNA reads as TGTGCCTGGAGTAGGCGGGACCCGGGCCGTGGAAACACCATATATTTT. Its protein is CAWSRRDPGRGNTIYF.

In DNA form, the CDR3 reads TGTGCCAGCAGCGTAGGAACGGTAAACAGGGAGCCTAACACCTTC. As protein: CASSVGTVNREPNTF. The rearrangement links TRBV9 to TRBJ1-2; a weak D match, TRBD1 (6 bases). Germline CDR1 SGDLS, CDR2 YYNGEE. The V end was cut by 0 bases, the J end by 12 bases, with 21 bases between. The CDR3 has 15 amino acids.

In DNA, the CDR3 is TGTGCCAGCAGCCCCGCCGGGGGTGGTAGCGGCTACACCTTC. This codes for CASSPAGGGSGYTF. The V gene is TRBV3-1 (or the pseudogene TRBV3-2), the J gene TRBJ1-2, with D perhaps TRBD1 (5 bases). Germline loops: CDR1 LGHDT, CDR2 YNNKEL (reference sequence). The CDR3 covers 14 residues. Trimming stripped 4 bases from V and 8 bases from J, with 17 bases between.

DNA for the CDR3: TGTGCCAGCAGCCAAGCCCCAGCGGGACCGATCTATGGCTACACCTTC. It encodes CASSQAPAGPIYGYTF. This chain links TRBV4-2 with TRBJ1-2; D is perhaps TRBD1 (5 bases). V lost 1 base and J 4 bases, leaving 16 bases between the germline ends. CDR1 and CDR2 from the germline V gene are LGHNA and YNFKEQ. The CDR3 consists of 16 residues.

In its sample, this clone was seen a few times. The genes are TRBV5-6 and TRBJ2-4; no clear D gene. CDR1 SGHDT and CDR2 YYEEEE come from the germline V gene. V dropped 4 bases and J dropped 6 bases, with 14 bases sitting between them. This CDR3 is built from 14 residues. CDR3 protein: CASSGLNLGNIQYF. CDR3 nucleotides: TGTGCCAGCAGCGGCCTTAATCTTGGAAACATTCAGTACTTC.

The chain has TRBV6-6 and TRBJ2-7, with D maybe TRBD1 (5 bases). Trimming pared 3 bases from V and 3 bases from J, leaving 9 bases between. Germline CDR1 reads MNHNY; CDR2 reads SVGAGI (reference sequence). The CDR3 sequence is 13 residues long. CDR3 sequence: CASSYLGLYEQYF. CDR3 sequence (DNA): TGTGCCAGCAGTTATCTGGGGCTCTACGAGCAGTACTTC.

Remarks on this clone: In the same sample, other DNA sequences code for this CDR3. The chain carries TRBV5-1 and TRBJ2-7; D gene uncertain. The length of the CDR3 is 13 residues. Deletions cut 0 bases from V and 2 bases from J, with 6 bases between. The germline V gene encodes CDR1 SGHRS and CDR2 YFSETQ. The CDR3 region has the DNA TGCGCCAGCAGCTTGGTGGGGACCTACGAGCAGTACTTC. Its translation: CASSLVGTYEQYF.

The rearrangement uses TRBV5-1 and TRBJ1-4; D is perhaps TRBD1 (5 bases). Germline CDR1 is SGHRS and CDR2 is YFSETQ. V lost 2 bases and J 7 bases, leaving 12 bases between the germline ends. The CDR3 is made up of 14 amino acids. This chain's CDR3 is CASSFGAGSEKLFF. The CDR3 DNA reads as TGCGCCAGCAGCTTCGGGGCAGGGAGTGAAAAACTGTTTTTT.

By frequency in the sample, this clone is medium-sized. The chain carries TRBV28 and TRBJ1-2, with TRBD1 matching over 10 bases. Unmatched junction bases numbered 9, after V lost 6 bases and J lost 8 bases. Germline V CDR1 and CDR2: MDHEN, SYDVKM. CDR3 length: 14 amino acids. The CDR3 DNA reads TGTGCCAGCAGAACCCAGACAGGGGGCTGGGGCTACACCTTC. The encoded protein is CASRTQTGGWGYTF.

This clone was seen more than once but under ten times. The chain couples TRBV6-4 to TRBJ1-2; no reliable D call. Looked up from germline, CDR1 is MRHNA and CDR2 is SNTAGT. Deletions cut 6 bases from V and 2 bases from J, with 10 bases between. The CDR3 has 13 residues. The CDR3 reads CASRGNGNYGYTF. DNA for the CDR3: TGTGCCAGCAGGGGAAATGGGAACTATGGCTACACCTTC.

The chain carries TRBV7-2 and TRBJ2-1; the D gene is possibly TRBD2 (5 bases). The CDR3 is 13 residues long. CDR1 and CDR2 (germline): SGHTA, FQGNSA. V was cut by 2 bases and J by 12 bases, with 14 bases left in between. The CDR3, as DNA: TGTGCCAGCAGCTTATGGACGGAGGCGGGGCAGTTCTTC. Its translation is CASSLWTEAGQFF.

This sequence joins TRBV9 and TRBJ2-7; TRBD1 is a possible D gene (6 bases). There are 15 residues in the CDR3. The germline V gene has CDR1 SGDLS and CDR2 YYNGEE. V was pared by 0 bases and J by 0 bases, with 10 bases between. In DNA form, the CDR3 reads TGTGCCAGCAGCGTAGAAACAGGGAGCTCCTACGAGCAGTACTTC. It encodes CASSVETGSSYEQYF.

The chain joins TRBV2 to TRBJ2-1; 12 nucleotides match TRBD2. The CDR3 runs to 16 residues. Per the germline V gene, CDR1 is SNHLY and CDR2 is FYNNEI. V trimming: 8 bases; J trimming: 2 bases; junction bases outside the gene matches: 7. The CDR3 DNA reads as TGTGCCAGCGAGACTAGCGGGGGCCTCCCCTACAATGAGCAGTTCTTC. Its protein is CASETSGGLPYNEQFF.

The rearrangement links TRBV28 to TRBJ2-1; TRBD2 might be the D (6 bases). CDR3 length equals 18 residues. V lost 4 bases, J lost 0 bases, and 19 bases lay in between. CDR1 MDHEN and CDR2 SYDVKM come from the germline V gene. CDR3 amino acids: CASSSPLKGRSSYNEQFF. CDR3 DNA: TGTGCCAGCAGTTCCCCGTTAAAGGGGAGGAGCTCCTACAATGAGCAGTTCTTC.